This T cell receptor (beta chain) was retrieved from a study of cytomegalovirus exposure and HLA in healthy donors. Study results and caveats: Later, an analysis found that common viral pathogens appeared to be linked with several of the most significant clusters. Some TCR beta chains (about 180 of them) were listed as cytomegalovirus-associated. Earlier results showed most TCR beta V segments being productive about 87% or about 30% of the time. It was reportedly the case that the classifier diagnosed cytomegalovirus status with high specificity and sensitivity.

Looked up from germline, CDR1 is SGHDT and CDR2 is YYEEEE. This CDR3 comprises 14 residues. With V trimmed by 0 bases and J by 6 bases, 1 base remained unmatched. The PCR ran on 60 Vbeta and 13 Jbeta primers. The repertoire was sequenced with immunoSEQ multiplex PCR; TCRdb's copy has only in-frame clones and lacks some. Of 120,000 or so clones in the sample, 70% to 80% were seen once. A note on this clone: The antigen remains undetermined.

The sample taken for sequencing was PBMCs. This TCR was recovered from a woman in her forties or fifties in good health and CMV-seropositive. This chain links TRBV5-6 with TRBJ2-3, with 10 bases identical to TRBD2. DNA for the CDR3: TGTGCCAGCAGCTTGGCTAGCGGGGGCGATACGCAGTATTTT. This translates into CASSLASGGDTQYF.